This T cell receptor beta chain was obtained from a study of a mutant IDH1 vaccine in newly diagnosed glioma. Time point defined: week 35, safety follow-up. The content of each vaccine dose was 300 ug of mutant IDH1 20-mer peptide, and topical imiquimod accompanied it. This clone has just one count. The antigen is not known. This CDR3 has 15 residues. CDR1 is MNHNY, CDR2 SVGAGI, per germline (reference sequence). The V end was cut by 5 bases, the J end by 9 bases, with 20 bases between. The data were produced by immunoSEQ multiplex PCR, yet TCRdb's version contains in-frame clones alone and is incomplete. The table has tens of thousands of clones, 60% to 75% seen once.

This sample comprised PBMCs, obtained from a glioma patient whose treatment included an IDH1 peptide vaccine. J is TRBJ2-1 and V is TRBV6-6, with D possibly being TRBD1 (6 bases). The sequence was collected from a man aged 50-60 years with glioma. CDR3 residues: CASSPSVGAGTEQFF. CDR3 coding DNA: TGTGCCAGCAGTCCTTCTGTGGGGGCTGGCACTGAGCAGTTCTTC.